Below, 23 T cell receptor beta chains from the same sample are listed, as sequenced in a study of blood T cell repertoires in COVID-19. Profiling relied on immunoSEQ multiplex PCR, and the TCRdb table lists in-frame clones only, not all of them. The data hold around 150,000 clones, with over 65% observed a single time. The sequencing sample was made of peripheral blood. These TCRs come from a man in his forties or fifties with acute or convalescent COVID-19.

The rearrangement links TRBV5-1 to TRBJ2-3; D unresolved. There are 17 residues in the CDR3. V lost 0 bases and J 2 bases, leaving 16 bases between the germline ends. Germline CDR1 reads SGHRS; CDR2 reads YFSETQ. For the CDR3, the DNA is TGCGCCAGCAGCTTGGGGTCCGGGTACGGAACCACAGATACGCAGTATTTT. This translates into CASSLGSGYGTTDTQYF.

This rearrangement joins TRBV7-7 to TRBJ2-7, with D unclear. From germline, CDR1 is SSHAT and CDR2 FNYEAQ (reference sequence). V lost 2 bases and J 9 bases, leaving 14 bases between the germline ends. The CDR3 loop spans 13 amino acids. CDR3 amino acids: CASSLTLLRWQYV. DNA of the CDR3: TGTGCCAGCAGCTTAACCCTACTAAGATGGCAGTACGTC.

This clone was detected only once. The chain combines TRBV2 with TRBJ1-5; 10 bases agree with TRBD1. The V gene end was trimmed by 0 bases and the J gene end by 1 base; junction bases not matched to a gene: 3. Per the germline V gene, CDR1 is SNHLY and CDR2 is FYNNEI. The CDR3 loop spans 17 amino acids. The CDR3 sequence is CASSEAGGQGSNQPQHF. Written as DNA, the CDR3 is TGTGCCAGCAGTGAAGCGGGGGGACAGGGGAGCAATCAGCCCCAGCATTTT. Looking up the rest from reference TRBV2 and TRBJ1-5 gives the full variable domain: EPEVTQTPSHQVTQMGQEVILRCVPISNHLYFYWYRQILGQKVEFLVSFYNNEISEKSEIFDDQFSVERPDGSNFTLKIRSTKLEDSAMYFCASSEAGGQGSNQPQHFGDGTRLSIL.

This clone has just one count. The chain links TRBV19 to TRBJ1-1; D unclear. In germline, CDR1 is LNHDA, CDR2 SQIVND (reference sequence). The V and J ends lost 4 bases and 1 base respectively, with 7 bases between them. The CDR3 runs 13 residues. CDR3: CASSRERNTEAFF. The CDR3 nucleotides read TGTGCCAGTAGTAGAGAGAGGAACACTGAAGCTTTCTTT.

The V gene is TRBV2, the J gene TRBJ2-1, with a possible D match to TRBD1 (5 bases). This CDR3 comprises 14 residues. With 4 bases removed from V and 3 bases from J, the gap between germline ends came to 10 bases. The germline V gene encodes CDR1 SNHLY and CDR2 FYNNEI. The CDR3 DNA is TGTGCCAGCAGTGCAGGGATCGGCTACAATGAGCAGTTCTTC. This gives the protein CASSAGIGYNEQFF.

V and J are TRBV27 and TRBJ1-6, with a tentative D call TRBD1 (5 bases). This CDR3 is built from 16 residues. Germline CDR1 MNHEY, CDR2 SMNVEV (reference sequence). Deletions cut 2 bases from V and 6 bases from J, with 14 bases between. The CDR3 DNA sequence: TGTGCCAGCAGTTTACGGGCAGGGCTTACTAATTCACCCCTCCACTTT. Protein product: CASSLRAGLTNSPLHF.

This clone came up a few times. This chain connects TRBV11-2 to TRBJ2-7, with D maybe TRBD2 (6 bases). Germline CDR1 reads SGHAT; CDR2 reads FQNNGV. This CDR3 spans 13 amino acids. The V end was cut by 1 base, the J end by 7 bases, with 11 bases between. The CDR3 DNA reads TGTGCCAGCAGCTTAGGCGGAGGGATGGAGCAGTACGTC. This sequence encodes CASSLGGGMEQYV.

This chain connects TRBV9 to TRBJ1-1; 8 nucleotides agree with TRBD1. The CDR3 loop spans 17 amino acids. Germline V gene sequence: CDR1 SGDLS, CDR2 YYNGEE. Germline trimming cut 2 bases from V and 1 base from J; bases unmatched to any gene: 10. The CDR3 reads CASSVERTGLPNTEAFF. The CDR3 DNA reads TGTGCCAGCAGCGTCGAGCGGACAGGGCTACCGAACACTGAAGCTTTCTTT. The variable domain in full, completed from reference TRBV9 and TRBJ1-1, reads DSGVTQTPKHLITATGQRVTLRCSPRSGDLSVYWYQQSLDQGLQFLIQYYNGEERAKGNILERFSAQQFPDLHSELNLSSLELGDSALYFCASSVERTGLPNTEAFFGQGTRLTVV.

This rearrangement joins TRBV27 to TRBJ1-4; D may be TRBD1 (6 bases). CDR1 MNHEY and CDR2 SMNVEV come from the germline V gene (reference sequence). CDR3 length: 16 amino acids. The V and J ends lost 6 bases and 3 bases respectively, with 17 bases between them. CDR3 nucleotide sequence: TGTGCCAGCAGCTTAAAGGCCAGGGGCTCTAATGAAAAACTGTTTTTT. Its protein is CASSLKARGSNEKLFF.

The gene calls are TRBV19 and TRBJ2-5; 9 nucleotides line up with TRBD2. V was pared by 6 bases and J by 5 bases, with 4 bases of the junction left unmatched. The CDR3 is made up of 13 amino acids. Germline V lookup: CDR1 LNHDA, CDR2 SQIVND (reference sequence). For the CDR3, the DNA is TGTGCCAGTAGAGGACTAGCGTTGGAGACCCAGTACTTC. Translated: CASRGLALETQYF.

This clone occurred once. CDR3 region: CASEDRGGDNEQFF. The DNA of the CDR3 is TGTGCTAGTGAGGATCGCGGGGGGGACAATGAGCAGTTCTTC. J is TRBJ2-1 and V is TRBV12-5; TRBD2 agrees at 9 bases. The CDR3 consists of 14 residues. Unmatched junction bases numbered 6, after V lost 7 bases and J lost 5 bases. CDR1 LGHNT and CDR2 FRNRAP come from the germline V gene.

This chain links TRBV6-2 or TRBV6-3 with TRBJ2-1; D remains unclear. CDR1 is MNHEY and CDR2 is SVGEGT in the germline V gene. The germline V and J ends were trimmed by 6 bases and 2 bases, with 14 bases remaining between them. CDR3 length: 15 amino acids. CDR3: CASSPRPLTYNEQFF. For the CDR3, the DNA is TGTGCCAGCAGCCCCCGTCCGTTAACCTACAATGAGCAGTTCTTC.

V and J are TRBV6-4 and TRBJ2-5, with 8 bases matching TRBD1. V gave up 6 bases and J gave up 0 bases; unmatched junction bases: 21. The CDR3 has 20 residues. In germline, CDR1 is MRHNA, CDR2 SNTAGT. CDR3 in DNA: TGTGCCAGCAGGACAAACTGGACAGGGTCCCTAGTAAAGTACCAAGAGACCCAGTACTTC. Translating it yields CASRTNWTGSLVKYQETQYF.

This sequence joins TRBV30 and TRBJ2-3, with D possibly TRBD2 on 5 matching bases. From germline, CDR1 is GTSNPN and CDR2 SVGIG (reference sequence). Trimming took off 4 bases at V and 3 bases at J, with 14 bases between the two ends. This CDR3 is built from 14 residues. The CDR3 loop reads CAWKGAGETDTQYF. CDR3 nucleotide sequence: TGTGCCTGGAAAGGAGCTGGGGAGACAGATACGCAGTATTTT.

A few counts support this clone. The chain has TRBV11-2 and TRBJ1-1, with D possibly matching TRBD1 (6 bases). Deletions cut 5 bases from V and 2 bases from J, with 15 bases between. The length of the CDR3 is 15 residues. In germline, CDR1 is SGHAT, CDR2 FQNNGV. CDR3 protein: CASSIRQAYNTEAFF. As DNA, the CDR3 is TGTGCCAGCAGCATCCGACAGGCGTACAACACTGAAGCTTTCTTT.

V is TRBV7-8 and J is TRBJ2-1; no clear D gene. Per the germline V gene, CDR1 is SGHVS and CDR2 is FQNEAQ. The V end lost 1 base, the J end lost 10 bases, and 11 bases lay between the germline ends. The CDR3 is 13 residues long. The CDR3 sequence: CASSLVGSPEQFF. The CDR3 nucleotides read TGTGCCAGCAGCTTAGTGGGCTCCCCCGAGCAGTTCTTC.

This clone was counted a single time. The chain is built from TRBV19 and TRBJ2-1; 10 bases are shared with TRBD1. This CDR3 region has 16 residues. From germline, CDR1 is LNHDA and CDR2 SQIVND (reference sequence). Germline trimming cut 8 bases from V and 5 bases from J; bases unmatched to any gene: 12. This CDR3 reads CASELPGQGTNNEQFF. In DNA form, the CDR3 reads TGTGCCAGTGAACTCCCGGGACAGGGGACCAACAATGAGCAGTTCTTC.

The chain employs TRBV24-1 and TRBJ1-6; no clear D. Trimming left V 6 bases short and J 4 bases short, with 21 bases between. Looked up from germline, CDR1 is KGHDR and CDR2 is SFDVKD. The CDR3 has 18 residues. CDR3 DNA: TGTGCCACCAGTAGCCCGGCGGGCCGCGGTATATATAATTCACCCCTCCACTTT. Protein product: CATSSPAGRGIYNSPLHF.

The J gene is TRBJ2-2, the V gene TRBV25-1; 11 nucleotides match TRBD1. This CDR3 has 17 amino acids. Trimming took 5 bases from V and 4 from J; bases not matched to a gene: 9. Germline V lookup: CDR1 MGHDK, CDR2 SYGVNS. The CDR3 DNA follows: TGTGCCAGCAGTCCGGACAGGGGGCACGGTAGCACCGGGGAGCTGTTTTTT. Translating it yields CASSPDRGHGSTGELFF.

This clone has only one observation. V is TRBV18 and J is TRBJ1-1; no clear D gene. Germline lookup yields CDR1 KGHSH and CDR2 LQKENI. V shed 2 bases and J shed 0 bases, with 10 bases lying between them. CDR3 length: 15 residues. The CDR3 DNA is TGTGCCAGCTCACCAGTCGGGGAAATGAACACTGAAGCTTTCTTT. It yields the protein CASSPVGEMNTEAFF.

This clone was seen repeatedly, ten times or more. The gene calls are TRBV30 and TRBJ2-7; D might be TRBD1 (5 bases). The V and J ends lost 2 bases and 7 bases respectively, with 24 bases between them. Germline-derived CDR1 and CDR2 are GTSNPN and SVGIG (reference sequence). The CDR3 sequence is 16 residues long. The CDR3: CAWSPLGNRPSWEQYV. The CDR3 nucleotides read TGTGCCTGGAGTCCTTTGGGGAACAGGCCCTCGTGGGAGCAGTACGTC.

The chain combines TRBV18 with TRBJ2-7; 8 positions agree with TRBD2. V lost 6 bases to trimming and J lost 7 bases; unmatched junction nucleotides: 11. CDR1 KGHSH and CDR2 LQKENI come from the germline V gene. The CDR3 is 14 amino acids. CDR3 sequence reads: CASSLSSGPVEQYV. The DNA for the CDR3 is TGTGCCAGCTCCCTCTCTAGCGGGCCGGTAGAGCAGTACGTC.

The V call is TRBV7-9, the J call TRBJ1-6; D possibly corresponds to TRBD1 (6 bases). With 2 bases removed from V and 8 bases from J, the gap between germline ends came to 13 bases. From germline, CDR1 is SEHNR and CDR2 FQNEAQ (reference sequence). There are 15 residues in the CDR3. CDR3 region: CASSLKGQGYSPLHF. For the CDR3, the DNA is TGTGCCAGCAGCTTAAAGGGCCAGGGGTATTCACCCCTCCACTTT.